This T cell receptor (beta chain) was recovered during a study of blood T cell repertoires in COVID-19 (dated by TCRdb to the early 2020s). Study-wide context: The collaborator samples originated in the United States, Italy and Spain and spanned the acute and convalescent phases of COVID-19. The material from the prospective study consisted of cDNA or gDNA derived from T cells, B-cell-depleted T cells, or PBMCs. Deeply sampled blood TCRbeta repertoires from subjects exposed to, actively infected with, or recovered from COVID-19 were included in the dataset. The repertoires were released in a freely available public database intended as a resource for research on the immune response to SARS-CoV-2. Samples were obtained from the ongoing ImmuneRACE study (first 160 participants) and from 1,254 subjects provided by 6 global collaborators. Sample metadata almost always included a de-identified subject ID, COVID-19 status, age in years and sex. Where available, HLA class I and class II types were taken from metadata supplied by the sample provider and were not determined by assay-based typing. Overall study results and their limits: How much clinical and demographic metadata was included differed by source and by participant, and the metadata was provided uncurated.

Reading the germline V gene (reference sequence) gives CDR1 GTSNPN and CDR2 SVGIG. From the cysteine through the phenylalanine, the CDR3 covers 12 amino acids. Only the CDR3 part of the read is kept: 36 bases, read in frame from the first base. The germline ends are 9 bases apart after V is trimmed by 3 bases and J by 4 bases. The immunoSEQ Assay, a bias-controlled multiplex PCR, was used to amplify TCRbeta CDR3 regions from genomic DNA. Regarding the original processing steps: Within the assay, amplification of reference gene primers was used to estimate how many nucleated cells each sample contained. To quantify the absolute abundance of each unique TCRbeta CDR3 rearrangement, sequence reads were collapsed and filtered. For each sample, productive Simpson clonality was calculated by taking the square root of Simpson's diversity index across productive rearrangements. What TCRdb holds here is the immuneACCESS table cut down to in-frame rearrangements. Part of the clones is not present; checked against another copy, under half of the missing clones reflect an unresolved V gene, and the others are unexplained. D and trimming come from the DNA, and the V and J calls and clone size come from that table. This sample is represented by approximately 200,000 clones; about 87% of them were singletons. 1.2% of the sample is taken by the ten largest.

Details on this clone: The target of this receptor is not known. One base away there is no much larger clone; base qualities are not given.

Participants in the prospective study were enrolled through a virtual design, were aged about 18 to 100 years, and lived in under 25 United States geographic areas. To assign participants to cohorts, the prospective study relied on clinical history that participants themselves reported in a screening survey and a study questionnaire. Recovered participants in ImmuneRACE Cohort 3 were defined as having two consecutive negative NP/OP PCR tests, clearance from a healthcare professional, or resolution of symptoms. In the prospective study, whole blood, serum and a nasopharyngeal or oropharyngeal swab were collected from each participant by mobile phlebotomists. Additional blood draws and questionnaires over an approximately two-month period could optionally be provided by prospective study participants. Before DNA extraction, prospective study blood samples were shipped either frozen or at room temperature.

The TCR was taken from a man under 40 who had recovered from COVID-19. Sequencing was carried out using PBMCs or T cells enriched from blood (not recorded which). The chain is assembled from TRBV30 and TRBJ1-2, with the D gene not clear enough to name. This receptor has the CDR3 CAWRRTVYGYTF. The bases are TGTGCCTGGAGGCGAACCGTCTATGGCTACACCTTC. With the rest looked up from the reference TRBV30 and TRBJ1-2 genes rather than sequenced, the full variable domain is SQTIHQWPATLVQPVGSPLSLECTVEGTSNPNLYWYRQAAGRGLQLLFYSVGIGQISSEVPQNLSASRPQDRQFILSSKKLLLSDSGFYLCAWRRTVYGYTFGSGTRLTVV.